The 11 T cell receptor beta chains given below trace back to one sample, sequenced in a study of T cells in localized non-small cell lung cancer. Sequencing was performed with immunoSEQ multiplex PCR; in TCRdb, only in-frame clones are kept and a portion is missing. The repertoire holds some 3,700 clones, with 20% to 25% as singletons. The starting material was lung tumor tissue, obtained before any cancer treatment. Source of these receptors: a woman aged 40 to 75 with stage I lung adenocarcinoma.

The CDR3, as DNA: TGTGCCAGCTCAGCCTTTACCGGGAGCACTGAAGCTTTCTTT. Amino acid sequence: CASSAFTGSTEAFF. V is TRBV18 and J is TRBJ1-1; D uncertain. V gave up 5 bases and J gave up 4 bases, with 14 bases separating them. The germline V gene has CDR1 KGHSH and CDR2 LQKENI. There are 14 residues in the CDR3.

The V and J genes are TRBV9 and TRBJ2-7; 9 nucleotides align to TRBD2. Germline V CDR1 and CDR2: SGDLS, YYNGEE. The J segment lost 0 bases and the V segment lost 5 bases, leaving 9 bases of the junction unmatched. This CDR3 is 16 amino acids long. The CDR3 sequence is CASSFPTSGHSYEQYF. Here the CDR3 DNA reads TGTGCCAGCAGTTTCCCGACTAGCGGCCACTCCTACGAGCAGTACTTC.

With respect to this clone: Other nucleotide sequences from this sample produce the same CDR3. This rearrangement joins TRBV19 to TRBJ2-3; D unclear. Germline CDR1 reads LNHDA; CDR2 reads SQIVND (reference sequence). V lost 1 base and J 2 bases, leaving 7 bases between the germline ends. The CDR3 runs 14 residues. Here the CDR3 reads CASSIGRITDTQYF. The DNA for the CDR3 is TGTGCCAGTAGTATAGGACGGATCACAGATACGCAGTATTTT.

The CDR3: CASSSTRWFAPYF. Written as DNA, the CDR3 is TGTGCCAGCAGTTCCACTCGCTGGTTCGCGCCGTATTTC. The V gene is TRBV22-1, the J gene TRBJ2-7. TRBV22-1 is a pseudogene segment. This CDR3 comprises 13 residues.

This clone was detected a few times. V is TRBV4-1 and J is TRBJ1-5; D remains unclear. V was pared by 0 bases and J by 1 base, with 1 base between. The germline V gene encodes CDR1 MGHRA and CDR2 YSYEKL. This CDR3 has 13 amino acids. CDR3 sequence (DNA): TGCGCCAGCAGCCAAGAGAGCAATCAGCCCCAGCATTTT. Translation gives CASSQESNQPQHF.

V is TRBV5-1 and J is TRBJ2-2; tentatively, D is TRBD1 or TRBD2 (6 bases each). Trimming removed 4 bases from V and 4 bases from J, with 20 bases in between. This CDR3 has 17 amino acids. Germline V gene lookup returns CDR1 SGHRS and CDR2 YFSETQ. CDR3 residues: CASSQRGGGSSTGELFF. CDR3 nucleotide sequence: TGCGCCAGCAGCCAAAGAGGAGGGGGATCGAGCACCGGGGAGCTGTTTTTT.

The V and J genes are TRBV19 and TRBJ1-2; 9 bases fit TRBD1. The CDR3 sequence is 13 residues long. Looked up from germline, CDR1 is LNHDA and CDR2 is SQIVND (reference sequence). V gave up 4 bases and J gave up 4 bases; unmatched junction bases: 1. This CDR3 reads CASSTTGGYGYTF. The CDR3 DNA follows: TGTGCCAGTAGTACGACAGGGGGCTATGGCTACACCTTC.

V gene TRBV18 combines with J gene TRBJ1-3; the D is unclear. V lost 1 base and J 0 bases, leaving 10 bases between the germline ends. Looked up from germline, CDR1 is KGHSH and CDR2 is LQKENI. This CDR3 has 16 amino acids. The CDR3 protein is CASSPRAASSGNTIYF. The CDR3 coding sequence is TGTGCCAGCTCACCACGAGCAGCTAGCTCTGGAAACACCATATATTTT.

This clone has only a few counts. CDR3 nucleotide sequence: TGTGCCAGCAGCTCCGACTCGAACACTGAAGCTTTCTTT. Amino acid sequence: CASSSDSNTEAFF. This rearrangement joins TRBV7-2 to TRBJ1-1; D remains ambiguous. The CDR3 is 13 residues long. Trimming stripped 4 bases from V and 1 base from J, with 7 bases between. Germline V gives CDR1 SGHTA, CDR2 FQGNSA.

In its sample, this clone was seen a few times. The chain uses TRBV14 and TRBJ1-1; the match to TRBD1 covers 10 bases. This CDR3 spans 16 amino acids. CDR1 and CDR2 from the germline V gene are SGHDN and FVKESK. Trimming cost V 2 bases and J 4 bases; bases outside gene matches: 7. The CDR3 loop is CASSQRRGQGPTEAFF. CDR3 DNA: TGTGCCAGCAGCCAAAGAAGGGGACAGGGGCCCACTGAAGCTTTCTTT.

This clone was seen only a few times. The chain couples TRBV11-3 to TRBJ2-5; D is perhaps TRBD2 (7 bases). This CDR3 contains 14 residues. Germline CDR1 and CDR2: SGHNT and YENEEA. Trimming removed 5 bases at V and 2 bases at J, with 12 bases between. The CDR3 nucleotides are TGTGCCAGCAGCGACGGGGGGCTTCAAGAGACCCAGTACTTC. This translates into CASSDGGLQETQYF.